The 8 T cell receptor beta chains below come from one sample, sequenced in a study of CD8 T cells in ankylosing spondylitis. TCRdb passed the 5' RACE reads through MiXCR, listing each CDR3 protein once. The sample holds roughly 700,000 distinct CDR3 sequences, around 20% seen once. Notes on the study in general: Blood of patients with ankylosing spondylitis appeared to be characterized by a TCR beta motif of several highly homologous variants.

The antigens of these receptors remain unknown. The sequenced sample was blood, either unsorted or a sorted T cell fraction (not recorded which). These receptor sequences come from a male donor with ankylosing spondylitis.

This clonotype was picked up a small number of times. This sequence joins TRBV11-2 and TRBJ2-3, with 8 bases fitting TRBD2. This CDR3 is 17 amino acids long. Germline V gene data show CDR1 as SGHAT and CDR2 as FQNNGV. V trimming: 0 bases; J trimming: 1 base; junction bases outside the gene matches: 6. CDR3 sequence (DNA): TGTGCCAGCAGCTTAGAATGGGAACTAGCGGGCACAGATACGCAGTATTTT. Translating it yields CASSLEWELAGTDTQYF.

This clonotype has more than one count but fewer than ten. This sequence joins TRBV20-1 and TRBJ1-3; no reliable D call. Germline V CDR1 and CDR2: DFQATT, SNEGSKA (reference sequence). Trimming pared 0 bases from V and 15 bases from J, leaving 15 bases between. This CDR3 is built from 12 residues. In nucleotides, the CDR3 is TGCAGTGCTAGAGATGAACCCCCTAAGGCATATTTT. This translates into CSARDEPPKAYF.

DNA for the CDR3: TGTGCCCCCGTCGCGCTAGCGGGATCAACCAAAAACATTCAGTACTTC. Amino acid sequence: CAPVALAGSTKNIQYF. The gene calls are TRBV6-4 and TRBJ2-4; 9 positions agree with TRBD2. Germline trimming cut 11 bases from V and 2 bases from J; bases unmatched to any gene: 13. CDR3 size: 16 residues. Germline CDR1 MRHNA, CDR2 SNTAGT.

This clonotype was counted a few times. V and J are TRBV3-1 and TRBJ2-7; D is possibly TRBD2 (6 bases). The V end lost 0 bases, the J end lost 6 bases, and 18 bases lay between the germline ends. Germline-derived CDR1 and CDR2 are LGHDT and YNNKEL (reference sequence). There are 16 residues in the CDR3. The CDR3 loop is CASSQEGGAGSGEQYF. CDR3 DNA sequence: TGTGCCAGCAGCCAAGAAGGAGGGGCAGGGTCGGGCGAGCAGTACTTC.

This clonotype was found a few times. CDR3 bases: TGCGCCAGCAGTCCATTTAGCGGGAGTTCCTACGAGCAGTACTTC. Residues: CASSPFSGSSYEQYF. The genes are TRBV5-1 and TRBJ2-7; 9 positions agree with TRBD2. The V gene's germline CDR1 is SGHRS and CDR2 YFSETQ. The CDR3 is 15 residues long. J was trimmed by 1 base and V by 5 bases; bases with no gene match: 7.

This clonotype occurred a few times. The V and J genes are TRBV28 and TRBJ2-1, with D tentatively TRBD1 or TRBD2 (5 bases each). V shed 5 bases and J shed 4 bases, with 15 bases lying between them. Germline lookup yields CDR1 MDHEN and CDR2 SYDVKM. This CDR3 is 15 amino acids long. CDR3 coding DNA: TGTGCCAGCAGTACCCGGGACGGGCCGTACAATGAGCAGTTCTTC. This codes for CASSTRDGPYNEQFF.

The chain is built from TRBV6-2 or TRBV6-3 and TRBJ1-1; D uncertain. Germline CDR1 MNHEY, CDR2 SVGEGT. The CDR3 has 15 residues. Trimming pared 6 bases from V and 4 bases from J, leaving 18 bases between. The CDR3 bases are TGTGCCAGCAGCCCCGGGCGGGTTGGAAGCACTGAAGCTTTCTTT. Amino acid sequence: CASSPGRVGSTEAFF.

There are many counts of this clonotype. The genes are TRBV12-3 or TRBV12-4 and TRBJ1-1; no reliable D call. Deletions cut 6 bases from V and 4 bases from J, with 12 bases between. The CDR3 has 13 residues. CDR3 amino acids: CASSSFRGTEAFF. The CDR3 DNA is TGTGCCAGCAGCTCCTTCCGGGGCACTGAAGCTTTCTTT.